The 27 T cell receptor beta chains below come from one sample, sequenced in a study of human versus mouse CDR3 diversity and MHC coevolution. Measured with immunoSEQ multiplex PCR; TCRdb has only the in-frame clones, and not every one. The sample has some 80,000 clones; around 90% are singletons. The sample consisted of naive CD4+ T cells from blood. Subset indicated: CD45RO-negative CD62L-positive naive CD4 T cells. These receptors were taken from a person between 25 and 69 years old in good health.

The CDR3 protein is CASSPTRRGSTGELFF. The DNA of the CDR3 is TGTGCCAGCAGCCCCACACGGCGGGGGAGCACCGGGGAGCTGTTTTTT. This chain links TRBV11-2 with TRBJ2-2; 7 nucleotides match TRBD2. This CDR3 is built from 16 residues. From germline, CDR1 is SGHAT and CDR2 FQNNGV. V trimming: 5 bases; J trimming: 4 bases; junction bases outside the gene matches: 10.

The chain is built from TRBV2 and TRBJ1-6, with TRBD1 identical over 8 bases. The germline gives CDR1 SNHLY, CDR2 FYNNEI. CDR3 size: 14 residues. Trimming removed 4 bases from V and 5 bases from J; junction bases left unmatched: 1. In DNA form, the CDR3 reads TGTGCCAGCAGTGGGGGACAGGATAATTCACCCCTCCACTTT. It yields the protein CASSGGQDNSPLHF.

The rearrangement uses TRBV7-9 and TRBJ1-2, with a tentative D call TRBD1 (6 bases). CDR3 length: 15 amino acids. Germline CDR1 reads SEHNR; CDR2 reads FQNEAQ (reference sequence). The V end lost 3 bases, the J end lost 6 bases, and 17 bases lay between the germline ends. DNA for the CDR3: TGTGCCAGCAGCTTGGATCTTGGGGGCGAGGATGGCTACACCTTC. Translated: CASSLDLGGEDGYTF.

V and J are TRBV6-6 and TRBJ2-1, with TRBD2 matching 15 bases. This CDR3 spans 16 amino acids. CDR1 is MNHNY, CDR2 SVGAGI, per germline (reference sequence). V lost 2 bases, J lost 7 bases, and 3 bases stayed unmatched. The CDR3 DNA is TGTGCCAGCAGTTACGGCGGGACTAGCGGGAGGAATGAGCAGTTCTTC. This translates into CASSYGGTSGRNEQFF.

This clone was observed a single time. The chain links TRBV13 to TRBJ2-5; TRBD2 might be the D (6 bases). Between the trimmed V and J ends, which lost 5 bases and 7 bases, there was a span of 17 bases. This CDR3 is built from 14 residues. Germline CDR1 is PRHDT and CDR2 is FYEKMQ (reference sequence). The CDR3 bases are TGTGCCAGCAGCGGGGGGAGGTCGGGACGGACCCAGTACTTC. Its protein is CASSGGRSGRTQYF.

The genes are TRBV5-4 and TRBJ2-3; TRBD2 matches 10 bases. The CDR3 loop spans 15 amino acids. CDR1 and CDR2 (germline): SGHNT, YYREEE (reference sequence). The V segment lost 1 base and the J segment 6 bases; nucleotides outside the gene matches: 5. The CDR3 sequence: CASSLSTSGWDTQYF. The CDR3 region has the DNA TGTGCCAGCAGCTTGTCGACTAGCGGGTGGGATACGCAGTATTTT.

This chain links TRBV27 with TRBJ1-3, with D hard to call. Between the trimmed V and J ends, which lost 6 bases and 4 bases, there was a span of 4 bases. The germline V gene has CDR1 MNHEY and CDR2 SMNVEV (reference sequence). The CDR3 covers 11 residues. CDR3 nucleotides: TGTGCCAGCAGACTCGGAAACACCATATATTTT. It translates to CASRLGNTIYF.

This chain joins TRBV4-2 and TRBJ2-3; D perhaps matches TRBD2 (7 bases). In germline, CDR1 is LGHNA, CDR2 YNFKEQ. This CDR3 is 14 amino acids long. Between the trimmed V and J ends, which lost 5 bases and 5 bases, there was a span of 14 bases. This chain's CDR3 is CASSGGGVLDTQYF. The CDR3 coding sequence is TGTGCCAGCAGCGGCGGGGGCGTACTAGATACGCAGTATTTT.

The chain joins TRBV5-1 to TRBJ1-4; TRBD1 might be the D (5 bases). This CDR3 has 15 residues. Trimming removed 0 bases from V and 2 bases from J, with 8 bases in between. CDR1 is SGHRS, CDR2 YFSETQ, per germline. CDR3 in DNA: TGCGCCAGCAGCTTGGAAGGGGCGACTAATGAAAAACTGTTTTTT. Protein product: CASSLEGATNEKLFF.

The chain employs TRBV10-1 and TRBJ2-3; 9 bases agree with TRBD2. The V segment lost 2 bases and the J segment 2 bases; nucleotides outside the gene matches: 8. This CDR3 spans 17 amino acids. Germline CDR1 WNHNN, CDR2 SYGVQD (reference sequence). CDR3 DNA sequence: TGCGCCAGCAGTGAGGGGATGACTAGCGGAGACACAGATACGCAGTATTTT. Its protein product is CASSEGMTSGDTDTQYF.

The chain has TRBV27 and TRBJ1-1; D might be TRBD1 (6 bases). Trimming pared 5 bases from V and 1 base from J, leaving 11 bases between. CDR3 size: 14 residues. Germline CDR1 reads MNHEY; CDR2 reads SMNVEV (reference sequence). The CDR3 sequence is CASSRATGNTEAFF. The DNA of the CDR3 is TGTGCCAGCAGTCGAGCGACAGGGAACACTGAAGCTTTCTTT.

The chain uses TRBV18 and TRBJ2-3, with 8 bases fitting TRBD2. Germline V gives CDR1 KGHSH, CDR2 LQKENI. The length of the CDR3 is 16 residues. V trimming: 2 bases; J trimming: 6 bases; junction bases outside the gene matches: 10. The CDR3 loop reads CASSPIAGTTGDTQYF. CDR3 nucleotide sequence: TGTGCCAGCTCACCAATAGCGGGAACTACCGGGGATACGCAGTATTTT.

The chain recombines TRBV12-5 with TRBJ2-7; no definite D call. This CDR3 has 16 residues. Germline CDR1 and CDR2: LGHNT and FRNRAP. Trimming left V 1 base short and J 2 bases short, with 15 bases between. CDR3 in amino acids: CASGLALPAGAYEQYF. The DNA for the CDR3 is TGTGCTAGTGGTTTGGCACTCCCGGCAGGTGCCTACGAGCAGTACTTC.

The genes are TRBV28 and TRBJ1-1, with D perhaps matching TRBD1 (5 bases). The CDR3 has 15 amino acids. Germline V gene data show CDR1 as MDHEN and CDR2 as SYDVKM. Trimming took off 2 bases at V and 5 bases at J, with 15 bases between the two ends. DNA for the CDR3: TGTGCCAGCAGTTTAGGCGGGGGGTTCGGGACTGAAGCTTTCTTT. This encodes CASSLGGGFGTEAFF.

The V gene is TRBV7-3, the J gene TRBJ2-1; no reliable D call. This CDR3 contains 15 residues. Trimming took off 5 bases at V and 0 bases at J, with 11 bases between the two ends. The germline CDR1 and CDR2 sequences are SGHTA and FQGTGA. CDR3: CASSPSAGSYNEQFF. CDR3 nucleotides: TGTGCCAGCAGCCCAAGTGCAGGCTCCTACAATGAGCAGTTCTTC. The variable domain in full, with the rest retrieved from reference TRBV7-3 and TRBJ2-1, is GAGVSQTPSNKVTEKGKYVELRCDPISGHTALYWYRQSLGQGPEFLIYFQGTGAADDSGLPNDRFFAVRPEGSVSTLKIQRTERGDSAVYLCASSPSAGSYNEQFFGPGTRLTVL.

This clone was recorded once. The chain carries TRBV6-1 and TRBJ2-1, with 9 positions matching TRBD1. CDR3 length equals 14 residues. Germline CDR1 and CDR2: MNHNS and SASEGT. V dropped 10 bases and J dropped 9; count of bases not matched to a gene: 13. The CDR3 DNA reads as TGTGCCATCAAGAGAGGACAGGGGATAGGTGAGCAGTTCTTC. As protein: CAIKRGQGIGEQFF.

V and J are TRBV30 and TRBJ1-2, with 8 bases aligning to TRBD1. Germline V gene sequence: CDR1 GTSNPN, CDR2 SVGIG (reference sequence). V lost 5 bases, J lost 8 bases, and 7 bases stayed unmatched. The CDR3 is 12 amino acids. The CDR3 protein is CAWGQGSKGYTF. The CDR3 DNA reads as TGTGCCTGGGGACAGGGAAGTAAGGGCTACACCTTC.

This chain uses TRBV5-4 with TRBJ1-2; D gene unclear. Germline values: CDR1 SGHNT, CDR2 YYREEE (reference sequence). V lost 2 bases, J lost 7 bases, and 18 bases lay in between. The CDR3 is made up of 15 amino acids. The CDR3 nucleotides read TGTGCCAGCAGCTTTCCGAATTTATCTACCGGTGGCTACACCTTC. Translated, it gives CASSFPNLSTGGYTF.

The chain links TRBV5-1 to TRBJ1-3; D uncertain. The CDR3 sequence is 18 residues long. Trimming removed 2 bases from V and 0 bases from J, with 18 bases in between. The germline V gene has CDR1 SGHRS and CDR2 YFSETQ. The CDR3, as DNA: TGCGCCAGCAGCTTAAATGCCCGAGACACCGTCTCTGGAAACACCATATATTTT. It yields the protein CASSLNARDTVSGNTIYF.

The V and J genes are TRBV11-2 and TRBJ1-5; D may be TRBD1 (5 bases). The CDR3 totals 14 residues. Trimming took 5 bases from V and 5 from J, leaving 13 bases between them. The germline CDR1 and CDR2 sequences are SGHAT and FQNNGV. CDR3 DNA sequence: TGTGCCAGCAGCCTAGCCGGGGGATATCAGCCCCAGCATTTT. Translating gives CASSLAGGYQPQHF.

The chain has TRBV27 and TRBJ2-7, with D tentatively TRBD2 (5 bases). The CDR3 extends over 14 amino acids. Germline assignment: CDR1 MNHEY and CDR2 SMNVEV (reference sequence). The V gene lost 5 bases and the J gene lost 1 base, with 12 bases spanning the gap. The CDR3 bases are TGTGCCAGCAGTCCACGGACTGAGTCCTACGAGCAGTACTTC. This encodes CASSPRTESYEQYF.

The chain carries TRBV11-1 and TRBJ2-5, with 11 bases identical to TRBD2. With 5 bases clipped from V and 5 bases from J, the junction kept 7 bases outside the gene matches. The germline V gene has CDR1 SGHAT and CDR2 FQDESV (reference sequence). This CDR3 spans 15 amino acids. The CDR3 DNA reads TGTGCCAGCAGCGCCCTAGCGGGGGGTAGGGAGACCCAGTACTTC. Protein: CASSALAGGRETQYF.

This chain connects TRBV5-5 to TRBJ1-5, with 7 positions matching TRBD1. The CDR3 contains 17 residues. V shed 4 bases and J 0 bases; nucleotides not matched to a gene: 10. Per germline, CDR1 SGHKS and CDR2 YYEKEE (reference sequence). The CDR3 DNA reads as TGTGCCAGCAGCATCCGGGACAGCCCCTATAGCAATCAGCCCCAGCATTTT. Translation: CASSIRDSPYSNQPQHF.

V is TRBV5-4 and J is TRBJ2-6; 7 bases agree with TRBD1. With 7 bases clipped from V and 4 bases from J, the junction kept 8 bases outside the gene matches. This CDR3 comprises 15 residues. The germline V gene has CDR1 SGHNT and CDR2 YYREEE (reference sequence). The CDR3 sequence: CASRSTGAGANVLTF. The DNA of the CDR3 is TGTGCCAGCCGTTCTACAGGGGCCGGGGCCAACGTCCTGACTTTC.

This clone was seen only once. In nucleotides, the CDR3 is TGTGCCAGCAGCCCATGGGGACGGGGGGGATCCAAAAACATTCAGTACTTC. Translation gives CASSPWGRGGSKNIQYF. The chain joins TRBV9 to TRBJ2-4, with 8 bases matching TRBD2. CDR3 length: 17 amino acids. CDR1 is SGDLS and CDR2 is YYNGEE in the germline V gene. The J segment lost 2 bases and the V segment lost 4 bases, leaving 11 bases of the junction unmatched.

This clone was observed once. The chain links TRBV7-6 to TRBJ1-6, with 7 bases aligning to TRBD1. Germline V gene data show CDR1 as SGHVS and CDR2 as FNYEAQ. The CDR3 is 16 residues long. The V gene end was trimmed by 2 bases and the J gene end by 5 bases; junction bases not matched to a gene: 6. The CDR3 loop is CASSLSPGTDNSPLHF. CDR3 coding DNA: TGTGCCAGCAGCTTATCCCCCGGGACAGATAATTCACCCCTCCACTTT.

The rearrangement uses TRBV19 and TRBJ2-3; 8 positions agree with TRBD1. The CDR3 consists of 16 residues. V shed 7 bases, J shed 2 bases, and the junction held 11 bases outside the gene matches. Germline V lookup: CDR1 LNHDA, CDR2 SQIVND (reference sequence). This chain's CDR3 is CASTHGQGGSTDTQYF. DNA of the CDR3: TGTGCCAGTACTCATGGACAGGGAGGATCCACAGATACGCAGTATTTT.